One and the same sample provided the 6 T cell receptor beta chains below, sequenced in a study of early T cells in non-severe SARS-CoV-2 infection. TCRdb analysed the 5' RACE reads with MiXCR anew, one entry per CDR3 protein. The profile shows tens of thousands of distinct CDR3 sequences, over 10% of them singletons. What was sequenced was whole blood. The receptors come from an adult who was a healthcare worker with PCR-confirmed SARS-CoV-2 infection or an uninfected control (not recorded which).

This clonotype has just a few counts. This chain uses TRBV7-6 with TRBJ2-7, with 11 positions matching TRBD2. The J segment lost 5 bases and the V segment lost 5 bases, leaving 5 bases of the junction unmatched. Germline V lookup: CDR1 SGHVS, CDR2 FNYEAQ. The CDR3 runs 14 residues. This CDR3 is CASSQLAGDHEQYF. The CDR3 coding sequence is TGTGCCAGCAGCCAACTAGCGGGAGACCACGAGCAGTACTTC.

The chain employs TRBV28 and TRBJ1-3, with TRBD1 matching over 9 bases. CDR1 is MDHEN, CDR2 SYDVKM, per germline. The CDR3 consists of 15 residues. The ends lost 4 bases at V and 8 bases at J; junction bases unmatched: 9. CDR3 bases: TGTGCCAGCAGTTCTGCCGGGACAGGGTTAGACACCATATATTTT. This codes for CASSSAGTGLDTIYF.

This clonotype was seen a handful of times. The chain links TRBV28 to TRBJ1-2; tentative D call: TRBD1 (6 bases). Germline V gives CDR1 MDHEN, CDR2 SYDVKM. Trimming removed 5 bases at V and 8 bases at J, with 15 bases between. This CDR3 comprises 13 residues. The CDR3: CASSATGFLGYTF. The CDR3 DNA is TGTGCCAGCAGTGCGACAGGATTCTTAGGCTACACCTTC.

This chain joins TRBV29-1 and TRBJ2-3; no clear D. Trimming took off 6 bases at V and 2 bases at J, with 6 bases between the two ends. The CDR3 sequence is 11 residues long. Germline lookup yields CDR1 SQVTM and CDR2 ANQGSEA. The CDR3: CSVFYTDTQYF. DNA of the CDR3: TGCAGCGTCTTTTACACAGATACGCAGTATTTT.

This clonotype was detected ten times or more. This sequence joins TRBV20-1 and TRBJ2-1; D is perhaps TRBD2 (5 bases). With 6 bases removed from V and 7 bases from J, the gap between germline ends came to 19 bases. Germline V lookup: CDR1 DFQATT, CDR2 SNEGSKA (reference sequence). CDR3 length: 14 amino acids. CDR3 region: CSAPGWAGKNEQFF. The CDR3 bases are TGCAGTGCCCCGGGGTGGGCCGGAAAAAATGAGCAGTTCTTC.

This sequence joins TRBV7-2 and TRBJ2-3; TRBD1 aligns across 9 bases. The CDR3 runs 16 residues. Losses at the gene ends were 6 bases for V and 4 bases for J; bases not matched to a gene: 11. The germline gives CDR1 SGHTA, CDR2 FQGNSA. The CDR3 region has the DNA TGTGCCAGCAGTTTCCTAGGGACAGGGAATGCAGATACGCAGTATTTT. Its protein product is CASSFLGTGNADTQYF.